Listed here are 5 T cell receptor beta chains from one sample, sequenced in a study of CD8+ T cells in alopecia areata. Regarding treatment: oral pan-JAK inhibitor, 5-10 mg twice daily. Isolated RNA was reverse transcribed into cDNA used as the sequencing template. Assay: immunoSEQ multiplex PCR; the TCRdb copy retains only in-frame clones and omits some. The data show roughly 100,000 clones, with roughly three fifths seen just once and about 15% held by the top ten. The sequencing used CD8+ T cells sorted from blood, collected at approximately week 55, from a patient treated with tofacitinib. The receptor source for this set is a human donor with alopecia areata.

This sequence joins TRBV9 and TRBJ1-5; 7 bases align to TRBD1. The CDR3 extends over 15 amino acids. V lost 0 bases to trimming and J lost 3 bases; unmatched junction nucleotides: 3. CDR1 is SGDLS, CDR2 YYNGEE, per germline. The CDR3 here is CASSVGDSNNQPQHF. The CDR3 DNA is TGTGCCAGCAGCGTAGGGGACAGCAACAATCAGCCCCAGCATTTT.

V is TRBV29-1 and J is TRBJ2-7, with 7 bases lining up with TRBD1. Trimming removed 4 bases from V and 5 bases from J; junction bases left unmatched: 2. The length of the CDR3 is 11 residues. Looked up from germline, CDR1 is SQVTM and CDR2 is ANQGSEA. CDR3 protein: CSVVTGNEQYF. CDR3 bases: TGCAGCGTTGTGACAGGGAACGAGCAGTACTTC.

The chain couples TRBV7-2 to TRBJ2-3, with D tentatively TRBD2 (7 bases). From germline, CDR1 is SGHTA and CDR2 FQGNSA. Trimming took off 10 bases at V and 2 bases at J, with 19 bases between the two ends. The CDR3 extends over 15 amino acids. The CDR3 protein is CAISRLGGATDTQYF. Here the CDR3 DNA reads TGTGCCATCTCCCGCCTGGGGGGGGCCACAGATACGCAGTATTTT.

CDR3 in DNA: TGCAGCGTTGAAGATGTGCGACAGGGTGGTGGCTACACCTTC. Protein sequence: CSVEDVRQGGGYTF. The chain couples TRBV29-1 to TRBJ1-2; 7 nucleotides match TRBD1. CDR1 is SQVTM, CDR2 ANQGSEA, per germline. V lost 0 bases to trimming and J lost 7 bases; unmatched junction nucleotides: 8. This CDR3 comprises 14 residues.

This clone was observed a few times. This sequence joins TRBV7-8 and TRBJ2-7, with D possibly matching TRBD1 (5 bases). The germline V gene has CDR1 SGHVS and CDR2 FQNEAQ. CDR3 length: 17 residues. Trimming took 2 bases from V and 0 from J, leaving 17 bases between them. The CDR3 loop is CASSLTRAPLYSYEQYF. DNA of the CDR3: TGTGCCAGCAGCTTAACCAGGGCCCCGCTCTACTCCTACGAGCAGTACTTC.